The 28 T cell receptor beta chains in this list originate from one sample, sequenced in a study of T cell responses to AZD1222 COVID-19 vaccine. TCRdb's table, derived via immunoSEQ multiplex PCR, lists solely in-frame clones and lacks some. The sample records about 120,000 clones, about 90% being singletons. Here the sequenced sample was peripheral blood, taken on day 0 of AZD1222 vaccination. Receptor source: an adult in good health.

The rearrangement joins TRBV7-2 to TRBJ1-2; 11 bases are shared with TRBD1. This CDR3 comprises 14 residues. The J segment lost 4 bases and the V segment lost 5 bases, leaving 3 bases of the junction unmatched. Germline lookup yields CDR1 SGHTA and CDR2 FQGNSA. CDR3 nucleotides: TGTGCCAGCAGCCCGGGGACAGGGGGCTATGGCTACACCTTC. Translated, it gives CASSPGTGGYGYTF.

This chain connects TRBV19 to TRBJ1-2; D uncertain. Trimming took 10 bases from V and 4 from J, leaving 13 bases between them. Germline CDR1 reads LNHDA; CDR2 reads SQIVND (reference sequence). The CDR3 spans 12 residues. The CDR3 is CATQEQIYGYTF. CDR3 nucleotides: TGTGCCACCCAGGAACAGATCTATGGCTACACCTTC.

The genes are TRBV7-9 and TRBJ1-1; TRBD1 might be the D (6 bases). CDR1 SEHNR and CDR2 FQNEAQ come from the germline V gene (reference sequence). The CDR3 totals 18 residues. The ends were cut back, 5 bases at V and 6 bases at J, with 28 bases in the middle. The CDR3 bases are TGTGCCAGCAGCCAATCCCGTAGGGACACCAATTTTGGCGCTGAAGCTTTCTTT. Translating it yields CASSQSRRDTNFGAEAFF.

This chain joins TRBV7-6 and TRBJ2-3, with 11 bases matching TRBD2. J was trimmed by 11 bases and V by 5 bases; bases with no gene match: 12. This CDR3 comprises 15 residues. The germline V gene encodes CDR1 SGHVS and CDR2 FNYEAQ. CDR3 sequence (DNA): TGTGCCAGCAGCCAAAGTAGCGGGGGGGTTCTTAGGCAGTATTTT. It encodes CASSQSSGGVLRQYF.

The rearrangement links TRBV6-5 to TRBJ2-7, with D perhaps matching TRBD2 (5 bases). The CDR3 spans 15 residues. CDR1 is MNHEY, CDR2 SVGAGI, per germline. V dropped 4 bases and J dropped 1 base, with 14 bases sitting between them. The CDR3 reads CASSWSDRGSYEQYF. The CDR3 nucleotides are TGTGCCAGCAGTTGGTCGGACCGAGGGTCCTACGAGCAGTACTTC.

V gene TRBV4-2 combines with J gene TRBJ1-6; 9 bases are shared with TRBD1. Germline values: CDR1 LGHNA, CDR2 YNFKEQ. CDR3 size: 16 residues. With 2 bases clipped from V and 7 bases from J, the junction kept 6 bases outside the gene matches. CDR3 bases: TGTGCCAGCAGCCAACCCTTAGGGACAGGGAATTCACCCCTCCACTTT. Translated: CASSQPLGTGNSPLHF.

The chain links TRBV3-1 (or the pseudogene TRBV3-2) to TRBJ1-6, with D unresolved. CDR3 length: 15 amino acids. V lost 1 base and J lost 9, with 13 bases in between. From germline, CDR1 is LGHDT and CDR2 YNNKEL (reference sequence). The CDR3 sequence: CASSQGVSRASPLHF. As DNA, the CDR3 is TGTGCCAGCAGCCAAGGGGTTTCCCGAGCTTCACCCCTCCACTTT.

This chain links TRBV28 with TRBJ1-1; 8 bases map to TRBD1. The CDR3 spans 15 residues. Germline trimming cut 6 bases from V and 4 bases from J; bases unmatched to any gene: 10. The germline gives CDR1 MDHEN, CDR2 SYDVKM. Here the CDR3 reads CASSKPRGRFTEAFF. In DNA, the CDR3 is TGTGCCAGCAGCAAACCCAGGGGGCGATTCACTGAAGCTTTCTTT.

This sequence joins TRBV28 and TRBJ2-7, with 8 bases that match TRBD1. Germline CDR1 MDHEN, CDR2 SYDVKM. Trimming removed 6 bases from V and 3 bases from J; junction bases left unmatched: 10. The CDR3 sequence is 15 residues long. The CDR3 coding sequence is TGTGCCAGCAGCTTCCGACAGGGGCCCATCTACGAGCAGTACTTC. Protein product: CASSFRQGPIYEQYF.

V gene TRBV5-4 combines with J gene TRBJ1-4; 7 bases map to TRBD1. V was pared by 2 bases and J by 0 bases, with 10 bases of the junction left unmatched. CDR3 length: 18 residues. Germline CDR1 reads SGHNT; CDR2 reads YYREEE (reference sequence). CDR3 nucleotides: TGTGCCAGCAGCTTTTTCCGCGGACAGGAGGCAACTAATGAAAAACTGTTTTTT. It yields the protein CASSFFRGQEATNEKLFF.

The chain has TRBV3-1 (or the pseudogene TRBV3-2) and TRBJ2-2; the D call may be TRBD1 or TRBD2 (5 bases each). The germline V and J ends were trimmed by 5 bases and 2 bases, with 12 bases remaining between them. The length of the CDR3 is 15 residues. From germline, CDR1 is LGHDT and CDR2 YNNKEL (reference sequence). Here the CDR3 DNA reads TGTGCCAGCAGCTTCCGGGACGGAAACACCGGGGAGCTGTTTTTT. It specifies CASSFRDGNTGELFF.

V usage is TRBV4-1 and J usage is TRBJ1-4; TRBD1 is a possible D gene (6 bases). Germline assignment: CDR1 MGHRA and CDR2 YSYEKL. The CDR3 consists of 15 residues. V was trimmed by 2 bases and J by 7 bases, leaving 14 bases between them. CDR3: CASSQLDSGAEKLFF. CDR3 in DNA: TGCGCCAGCAGCCAATTGGACAGTGGTGCTGAAAAACTGTTTTTT.

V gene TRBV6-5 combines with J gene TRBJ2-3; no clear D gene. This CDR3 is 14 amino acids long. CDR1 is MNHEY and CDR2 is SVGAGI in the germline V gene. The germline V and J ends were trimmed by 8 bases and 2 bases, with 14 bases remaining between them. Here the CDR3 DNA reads TGTGCCAGCGGCGCCAGGATCACCACAGATACGCAGTATTTT. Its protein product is CASGARITTDTQYF.

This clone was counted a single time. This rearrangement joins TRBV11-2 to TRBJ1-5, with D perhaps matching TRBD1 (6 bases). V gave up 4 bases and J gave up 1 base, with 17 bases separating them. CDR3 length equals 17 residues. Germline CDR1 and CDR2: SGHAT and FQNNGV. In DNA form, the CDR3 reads TGTGCCAGCAGCTCCTGGCCCCGGGGACAAAGCAATCAGCCCCAGCATTTT. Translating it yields CASSSWPRGQSNQPQHF.

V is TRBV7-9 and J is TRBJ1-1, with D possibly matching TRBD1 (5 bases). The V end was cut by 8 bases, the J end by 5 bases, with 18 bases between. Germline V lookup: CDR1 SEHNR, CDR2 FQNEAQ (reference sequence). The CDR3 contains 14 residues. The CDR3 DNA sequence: TGTGCCAGCTCCGACCAGGGTTGGGATACTGAAGCTTTCTTT. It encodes CASSDQGWDTEAFF. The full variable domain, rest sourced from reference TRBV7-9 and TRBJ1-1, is DTGVSQNPRHKITKRGQNVTFRCDPISEHNRLYWYRQTLGQGPEFLTYFQNEAQLEKSRLLSDRFSAERPKGSFSTLEIQRTEQGDSAMYLCASSDQGWDTEAFFGQGTRLTVV.

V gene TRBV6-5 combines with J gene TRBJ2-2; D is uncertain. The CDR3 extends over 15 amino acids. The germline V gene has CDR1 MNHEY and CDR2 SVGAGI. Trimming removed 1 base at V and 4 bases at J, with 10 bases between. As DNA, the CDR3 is TGTGCCAGCAGTTACTTCCCGCGGATCACCGGGGAGCTGTTTTTT. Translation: CASSYFPRITGELFF.

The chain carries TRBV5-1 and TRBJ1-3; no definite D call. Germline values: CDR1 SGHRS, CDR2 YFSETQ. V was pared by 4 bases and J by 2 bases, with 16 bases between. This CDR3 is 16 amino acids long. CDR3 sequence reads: CASSARPQSTGNTIYF. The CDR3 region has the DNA TGCGCCAGCAGCGCGAGACCCCAGAGCACTGGAAACACCATATATTTT.

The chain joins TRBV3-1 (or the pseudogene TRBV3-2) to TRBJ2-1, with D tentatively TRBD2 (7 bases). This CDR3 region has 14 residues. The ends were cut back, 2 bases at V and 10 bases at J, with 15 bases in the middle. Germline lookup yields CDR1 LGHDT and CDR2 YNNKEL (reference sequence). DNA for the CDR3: TGTGCCAGCAGCCAATACATCGGGGGGCACGAGCAGTTCTTC. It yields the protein CASSQYIGGHEQFF.

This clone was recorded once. CDR3 DNA: TGCAGCGTAGGCGATCAGAATGAAAAACTGTTTTTT. This sequence encodes CSVGDQNEKLFF. This chain joins TRBV29-1 and TRBJ1-4; D gene uncertain. The CDR3 is 12 residues long. V was trimmed by 6 bases and J by 5 bases, leaving 10 bases between them. From germline, CDR1 is SQVTM and CDR2 ANQGSEA.

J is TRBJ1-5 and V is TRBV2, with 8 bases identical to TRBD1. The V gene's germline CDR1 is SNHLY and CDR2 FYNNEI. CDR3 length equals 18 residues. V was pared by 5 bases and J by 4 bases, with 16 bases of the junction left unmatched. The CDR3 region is CASSQRRTGTTANQPQHF. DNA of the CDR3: TGTGCCAGCAGTCAACGGCGGACAGGGACAACTGCGAATCAGCCCCAGCATTTT. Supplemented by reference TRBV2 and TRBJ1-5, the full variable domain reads EPEVTQTPSHQVTQMGQEVILRCVPISNHLYFYWYRQILGQKVEFLVSFYNNEISEKSEIFDDQFSVERPDGSNFTLKIRSTKLEDSAMYFCASSQRRTGTTANQPQHFGDGTRLSIL.

CDR3 loop: CASRTDSLSYNEQFF. As DNA, the CDR3 is TGCGCCAGCAGAACGGACAGTCTTTCCTACAATGAGCAGTTCTTC. The J gene is TRBJ2-1, the V gene TRBV5-1, with D possibly matching TRBD1 (6 bases). Trimming pared 5 bases from V and 1 base from J, leaving 13 bases between. This CDR3 is built from 15 residues. Per the germline V gene, CDR1 is SGHRS and CDR2 is YFSETQ.

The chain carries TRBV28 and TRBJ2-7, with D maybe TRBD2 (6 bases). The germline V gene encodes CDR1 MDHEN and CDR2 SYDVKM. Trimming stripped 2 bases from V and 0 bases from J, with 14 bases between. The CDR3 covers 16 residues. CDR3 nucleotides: TGTGCCAGCAGTTTAAACACTAGGAGGGCCTCCTACGAGCAGTACTTC. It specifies CASSLNTRRASYEQYF.

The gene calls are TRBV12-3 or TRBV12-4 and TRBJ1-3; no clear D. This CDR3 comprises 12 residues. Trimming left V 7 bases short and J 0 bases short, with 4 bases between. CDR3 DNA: TGTGCCAGCAACCCCTCTGGAAACACCATATATTTT. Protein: CASNPSGNTIYF.

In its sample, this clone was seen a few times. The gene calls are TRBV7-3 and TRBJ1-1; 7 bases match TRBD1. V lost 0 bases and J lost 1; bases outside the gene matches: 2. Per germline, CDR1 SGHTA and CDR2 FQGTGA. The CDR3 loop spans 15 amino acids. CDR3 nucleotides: TGTGCCAGCAGCTTAACGGGACAGCAGAACACTGAAGCTTTCTTT. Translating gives CASSLTGQQNTEAFF.

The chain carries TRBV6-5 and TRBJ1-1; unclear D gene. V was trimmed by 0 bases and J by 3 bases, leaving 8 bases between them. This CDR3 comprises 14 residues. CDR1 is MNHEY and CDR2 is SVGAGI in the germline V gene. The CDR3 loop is CASSYSAGYTEAFF. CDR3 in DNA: TGTGCCAGCAGTTACTCGGCGGGCTACACTGAAGCTTTCTTT.

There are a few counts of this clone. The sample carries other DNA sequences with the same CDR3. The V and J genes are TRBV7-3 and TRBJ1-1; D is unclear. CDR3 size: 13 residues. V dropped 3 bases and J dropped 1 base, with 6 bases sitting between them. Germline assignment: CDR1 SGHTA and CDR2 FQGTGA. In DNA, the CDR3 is TGTGCCAGCAGCTTGGAGCAGAACACTGAAGCTTTCTTT. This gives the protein CASSLEQNTEAFF. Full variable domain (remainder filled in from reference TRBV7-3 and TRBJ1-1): GAGVSQTPSNKVTEKGKYVELRCDPISGHTALYWYRQSLGQGPEFLIYFQGTGAADDSGLPNDRFFAVRPEGSVSTLKIQRTERGDSAVYLCASSLEQNTEAFFGQGTRLTVV.

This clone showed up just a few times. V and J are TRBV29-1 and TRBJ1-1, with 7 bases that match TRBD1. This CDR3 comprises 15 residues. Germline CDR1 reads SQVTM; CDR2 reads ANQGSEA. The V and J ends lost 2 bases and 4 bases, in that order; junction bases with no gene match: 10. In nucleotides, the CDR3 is TGCAGCGTTGAACGTTCCGCGTCAGGGGGCACTGAAGCTTTCTTT. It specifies CSVERSASGGTEAFF.

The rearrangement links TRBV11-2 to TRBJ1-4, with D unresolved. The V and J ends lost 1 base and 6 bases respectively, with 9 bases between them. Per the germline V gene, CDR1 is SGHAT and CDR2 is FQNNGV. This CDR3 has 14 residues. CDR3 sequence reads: CASSLAGLHEKLFF. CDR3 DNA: TGTGCCAGCAGCTTAGCAGGTTTACATGAAAAACTGTTTTTT.